This T cell receptor (beta chain) was observed in a study of regulatory T cells in long-lasting Graves disease. Notes on the study in general: Persistent disease samples used TRBV28, TRBJ1-2 and TRBJ2-5 preferentially.

Arm-PCR of CDR3 regions and iRepertoire HTBI primers were the basis on which TCR beta libraries were built. TCRdb re-derived calls from the multiplex PCR reads in MiXCR, one entry per CDR3 protein. Of over 500,000 distinct CDR3 sequences in the sample, roughly 16% are singletons; the top ten hold about 20%. The CDR3 has 14 residues. The germline V gene has CDR1 MNHNS and CDR2 SASEGT. The ends were cut back, 4 bases at V and 7 bases at J, with 16 bases in the middle. At least ten counts were recorded for this clonotype. Its antigen is not known. Time point denoted: newly diagnosed GD, antithyroid drugs for less than 3 months. Following extraction of RNA from PBMCs, that RNA was used to make the TCR library. Into tubes containing EDTA, about 9.6 milliliters of peripheral blood were drawn. Another study also made use of these data, one on T cells in Graves' hyperthyroidism and ophthalmopathy. From that second work: RT-PCR in the first round (using the HTBI primer set) targeted the TCR CDR3.

This chain uses TRBV6-1 with TRBJ1-1; D is possibly TRBD1 (6 bases). The receptor was derived from a woman aged 30 to 39 with Graves disease. The sample here was peripheral blood mononuclear cells (PBMCs), taken at new diagnosis, from a patient treated with antithyroid drugs. As DNA, the CDR3 is TGTGCCAGCAGTGTACAGGGAAATGGTGTTGAAGCTTTCTTT. Its protein product is CASSVQGNGVEAFF.